This T cell receptor beta chain was sequenced in a study of OX40 agonist ivuxolimab in advanced cancers. Patients were ruled out by autoimmune disease history or systemic immunosuppression. Baseline was the first blood sampling point, followed by cycle 4 day 1 and cycle 7 day 1. Profiling relied on immunoSEQ multiplex PCR, and the TCRdb table lists in-frame clones only, not all of them. The sample lists around 72,000 clones, roughly 80% occurring once. Germline V gene data show CDR1 as SGHNT and CDR2 as YYREEE (reference sequence). With 4 bases removed from V and 0 bases from J, the gap between germline ends came to 13 bases. The CDR3 covers 15 residues.

The sequence came from an adult with an advanced solid tumor such as melanoma, head and neck, liver or kidney cancer. The V and J genes are TRBV5-4 and TRBJ1-1; D perhaps matches TRBD1 (6 bases). The sample here was CD4+ or CD8+ T cells sorted from blood, taken in a trial of the OX40 agonist ivuxolimab. The CDR3 reads CASSILDSLNTEAFF. The CDR3 DNA reads as TGTGCCAGCAGCATTTTGGACAGCCTGAACACTGAAGCTTTCTTT.